Listed below are T cell receptor beta chains from one sample, sequenced in a study of cytomegalovirus exposure and HLA in healthy donors. Profiled with immunoSEQ multiplex PCR; TCRdb holds only in-frame clones, not every one. The table lists about 170,000 clones, 80% to 90% of them singletons. Sequences were obtained from PBMCs. These receptors all stem from a girl aged 10 to 17 in good health and CMV-seropositive. The CDR3 runs from the conserved cysteine through the conserved F or W. A D gene is named only where the DNA matches it firmly. Clone sizes are given selectively: once, few, many, or a class where the clone is expanded.

V,J,size,D,CDR3,DNA
TRBV27,TRBJ1-1,NA,NA,CASSFHPGGVWTEAFF,TGTGCCAGCAGTTTCCACCCCGGGGGGGTATGGACTGAAGCTTTCTTT
TRBV2,TRBJ2-6,few,TRBD1,CASSLTGTGSGANVLTF,TGTGCCAGCAGCCTTACCGGGACAGGGTCTGGGGCCAACGTCCTGACTTTC
TRBV28,TRBJ1-4,NA,TRBD1,CASSALGQGLDEKLFF,TGTGCCAGCAGCGCCCTTGGACAGGGGTTGGACGAAAAACTGTTTTTT
TRBV29-1,TRBJ2-7,NA,NA,CSVLRGTSYEQYF,TGCAGCGTGCTCAGGGGCACGTCCTACGAGCAGTACTTC
TRBV29-1,TRBJ1-1,NA,TRBD1,CSVMGAPGGLLNTEAFF,TGCAGCGTAATGGGAGCCCCAGGGGGCCTTTTGAACACTGAAGCTTTCTTT
TRBV2,TRBJ1-5,NA,TRBD1,CASSELGQKSNQPQHF,TGTGCCAGCAGTGAATTGGGACAGAAGAGCAATCAGCCCCAGCATTTT
TRBV15,TRBJ2-1,NA,TRBD2,CATSIRGVYNEQFF,TGTGCCACCAGCATTCGGGGGGTCTACAATGAGCAGTTCTTC
TRBV6-6,TRBJ1-1,NA,NA,CAINTDMNTEAFF,TGTGCCATAAATACAGACATGAACACTGAAGCTTTCTTT
TRBV2,TRBJ1-5,NA,TRBD1,CASSDRILRDREQPQHF,TGTGCCAGCAGTGATCGGATCCTACGGGACAGGGAACAGCCCCAGCATTTT
TRBV4-1,TRBJ2-7,NA,TRBD1,CASSPWTGRGYEQYF,TGCGCCAGCAGCCCGTGGACAGGGCGAGGCTACGAGCAGTACTTC
TRBV6-6,TRBJ1-2,few,NA,CASSYSNPTDGYTF,TGTGCCAGCAGTTACTCGAACCCTACAGACGGCTACACCTTC
TRBV28,TRBJ2-3,NA,TRBD1,CASSSPVRDRGWEDTQYF,TGTGCCAGCAGTTCTCCTGTCCGGGACAGGGGATGGGAAGATACGCAGTATTTT
TRBV6-1,TRBJ2-6,NA,NA,CASSEALRGRSGANVLTF,TGTGCCAGCAGTGAAGCACTCAGGGGTCGCTCTGGGGCCAACGTCCTGACTTTC
TRBV5-1,TRBJ1-2,NA,NA,CASSIDKNYGYTF,TGCGCCAGCAGCATCGACAAGAACTATGGCTACACCTTC
TRBV19,TRBJ2-7,NA,TRBD1,CASSTDRGREQYF,TGTGCCAGTAGTACGGACAGGGGGCGAGAGCAGTACTTC
TRBV7-9,TRBJ1-5,NA,NA,CASSLSRSNQPQHF,TGTGCCAGCAGCTTATCCCGGAGTAATCAGCCCCAGCATTTT
TRBV5-1,TRBJ2-7,NA,TRBD1,CASSRRDSPYEQYF,TGCGCCAGCAGCCGACGGGACAGCCCGTACGAGCAGTACTTC
TRBV9,TRBJ2-1,NA,TRBD2,CASSGLGGGGLNNEQFF,TGTGCCAGCAGCGGCCTGGGTGGGGGGGGACTAAACAATGAGCAGTTCTTC
TRBV7-9,TRBJ2-2,NA,NA,CSSSLVYSVGESNTGELFF,TGTTCCAGCAGCTTAGTTTATTCGGTCGGGGAATCGAACACCGGGGAGCTGTTTTTT
TRBV27,TRBJ1-6,NA,TRBD1,CASKWTGGVRSYNSPLHF,TGTGCCAGCAAATGGACAGGGGGCGTTAGGTCCTATAATTCACCCCTCCACTTT
TRBV29-1,TRBJ2-5,NA,TRBD2,CSLPGLAGETQYF,TGCAGCTTACCGGGACTAGCGGGAGAGACCCAGTACTTC
TRBV5-1,TRBJ2-1,NA,TRBD2,CASSLVNSGGLNEQFF,TGCGCCAGCAGCTTGGTGAATAGCGGGGGGTTAAATGAGCAGTTCTTC
TRBV6-6,TRBJ1-2,NA,TRBD1,CASSGLGQKNYGYTF,TGTGCCAGCAGTGGATTGGGACAGAAAAACTATGGCTACACCTTC
TRBV29-1,TRBJ2-5,few,TRBD2,CSVDQSQAGGPEETQYF,TGCAGCGTTGACCAATCCCAGGCGGGGGGGCCGGAGGAGACCCAGTACTTC